This passage covers 4 T cell receptor beta chains from one sample sequenced in a study of T cell repertoires in cytomegalovirus infection (dated by TCRdb to about 2019). The antigens for these receptors are not known. The treatment or condition tag for this specimen amounts to: in vitro stimulation with specific CMV peptide epitopes to enrich CMV-specific T cells. This sample was sequenced with an Illumina HiSeq 1500. The public reads were reanalyzed by TCRdb: fastp trimming at Q25, MiXCR alignment, in-frame beta chains only. Each entry merges the rows of one CDR3 protein and shows their most common DNA and genes. Across this sample there are fewer than 650,000 distinct CDR3 sequences, with approximately 40% seen only once. More than 40% of the sample belongs to the ten largest clones. Sample: cultured PBMCs, taken from culture after CMV antigen stimulation. These receptors all come from a human donor in good health (CMV status not recorded). Some clones in this sample may be carry-over from other donors' samples.

The rearrangement uses TRBV20-1 and TRBJ1-5; the D gene is possibly TRBD1 (5 bases). Germline V gives CDR1 DFQATT, CDR2 SNEGSKA (reference sequence). The CDR3 contains 15 residues. The V end was cut by 2 bases, the J end by 2 bases, with 13 bases between. Here the CDR3 reads CSARPPRGGNQPQHF. CDR3 DNA: TGCAGTGCTAGACCTCCCCGGGGCGGCAATCAGCCCCAGCATTTT.

A word on this clonotype: The junction departs from the called germline gene at one end, perhaps through a read error. The chain employs TRBV6-6 and TRBJ1-3; a possible D gene is TRBD1 (5 bases). The length of the CDR3 is 15 residues. Germline V gene lookup returns CDR1 MNHNY and CDR2 SVGAGI (reference sequence). DNA for the CDR3: TGTGCCAGCAGGTCCGGGACGGACTCTGGAAACACCATATGTTTT. It encodes CASRSGTDSGNTICF.

CDR3 nucleotides: TGTGCCAGCAGCTCTTTTGAGTTTCCGTATAATTCACCCCTCCACTTT. Its translation is CASSSFEFPYNSPLHF. The chain joins TRBV11-2 to TRBJ1-6; D gene unclear. Germline CDR1 reads SGHAT; CDR2 reads FQNNGV. V lost 4 bases, J lost 4 bases, and 14 bases lay in between. The CDR3 extends over 16 amino acids.

This clonotype was seen a handful of times. The chain couples TRBV7-9 to TRBJ2-3; D possibly matches TRBD1 or TRBD2 (6 bases each). Germline loops: CDR1 SEHNR, CDR2 FQNEAQ (reference sequence). The V end was cut by 5 bases, the J end by 3 bases, with 15 bases between. The CDR3 extends over 15 amino acids. The CDR3 is CASSVGGGITDTQYF. CDR3 nucleotide sequence: TGTGCCAGCAGCGTGGGGGGCGGAATTACAGATACGCAGTATTTT.